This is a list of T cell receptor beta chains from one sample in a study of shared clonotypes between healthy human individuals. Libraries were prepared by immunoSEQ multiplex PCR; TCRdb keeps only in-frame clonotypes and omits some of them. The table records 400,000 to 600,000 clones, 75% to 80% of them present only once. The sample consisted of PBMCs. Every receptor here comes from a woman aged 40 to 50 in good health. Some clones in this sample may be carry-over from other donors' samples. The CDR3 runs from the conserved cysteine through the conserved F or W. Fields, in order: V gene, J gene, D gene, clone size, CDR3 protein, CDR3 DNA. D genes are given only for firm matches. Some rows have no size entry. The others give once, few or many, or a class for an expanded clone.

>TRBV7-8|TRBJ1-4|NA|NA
CASSLAIVGQGEKLFF
TGTGCCAGCAGCTTAGCGATCGTGGGGCAGGGAGAAAAACTGTTTTTT
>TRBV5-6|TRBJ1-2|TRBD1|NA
CASSLGPTTGVYGYTF
TGTGCCAGCAGCTTGGGACCAACGACAGGGGTCTATGGCTACACCTTC
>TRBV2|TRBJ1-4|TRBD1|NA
CASSLGTGWEKLFF
TGTGCCAGCAGCCTCGGGACAGGGTGGGAAAAACTGTTTTTT
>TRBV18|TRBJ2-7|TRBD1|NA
CASSRLGQGREQYF
TGTGCCAGCTCCCGACTAGGACAGGGTAGAGAGCAGTACTTC
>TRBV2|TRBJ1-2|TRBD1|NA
CASRDPGTGGYGYTF
TGTGCCAGCAGAGACCCTGGGACAGGAGGCTATGGCTACACCTTC
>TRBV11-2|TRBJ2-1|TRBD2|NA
CASSLGGSLNEQFF
TGTGCCAGCAGCTTGGGCGGGAGTCTGAATGAGCAGTTCTTC
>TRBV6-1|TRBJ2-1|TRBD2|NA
CASSFGTSYGNEQFF
TGTGCCAGCAGTTTTGGGACTAGCTACGGGAATGAGCAGTTCTTC
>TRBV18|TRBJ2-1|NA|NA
CASSPEGYNEQFF
TGTGCCAGCTCACCGGAGGGATACAATGAGCAGTTCTTC
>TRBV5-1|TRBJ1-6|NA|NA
CASSPQTDNSPLHF
TGCGCCAGCAGCCCCCAGACAGATAATTCACCCCTCCACTTT
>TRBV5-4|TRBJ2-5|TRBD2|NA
CASSLQRGQETQYF
TGTGCCAGCAGCTTGCAGCGGGGACAAGAGACCCAGTACTTC
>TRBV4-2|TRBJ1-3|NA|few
CASSQGGSSGNTIYF
TGTGCCAGCAGCCAAGGCGGGAGCTCTGGAAACACCATATATTTT
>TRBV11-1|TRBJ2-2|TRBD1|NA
CASTPVWDRHTGELFF
TGTGCCAGCACCCCTGTGTGGGACAGACACACCGGGGAGCTGTTTTTT
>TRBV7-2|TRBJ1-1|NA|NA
CASSLAANTEAFF
TGTGCCAGCAGCTTAGCGGCCAACACTGAAGCTTTCTTT
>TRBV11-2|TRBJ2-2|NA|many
CASSSMGGSGSGELFF
TGTGCCAGCAGCTCTATGGGGGGTTCGGGATCCGGGGAGCTGTTTTTT
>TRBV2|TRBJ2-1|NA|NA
CASRVNEQFF
TGTGCCAGCAGGGTTAATGAGCAGTTCTTC
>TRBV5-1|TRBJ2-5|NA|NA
CASSLTKETQYF
TGCGCCAGCAGCTTAACGAAAGAGACCCAGTACTTC
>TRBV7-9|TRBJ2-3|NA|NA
CANLADTQYF
TGTGCCAACCTTGCAGATACGCAGTATTTT
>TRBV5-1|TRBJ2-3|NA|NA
CASSPSLGTDTQYF
TGCGCCAGCAGCCCGTCCTTAGGCACAGATACGCAGTATTTT
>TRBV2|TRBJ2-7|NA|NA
CASRPPGLAYEQYF
TGTGCCAGCAGGCCCCCGGGGTTGGCCTACGAGCAGTACTTC
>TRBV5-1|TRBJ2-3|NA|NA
CASSLGGAGTPDTQYF
TGCGCCAGCAGCTTGGGCGGGGCGGGGACTCCAGATACGCAGTATTTT